This TCR beta chain was obtained from a study of blood T cell repertoires in COVID-19. Study details: Samples taken during acute and convalescent COVID-19 were collected in the United States, Italy and Spain. T cells, B-cell-depleted T cells, or PBMCs provided the cDNA or gDNA that served as material.

This CDR3 is built from 14 residues. Germline loops: CDR1 SQVTM, CDR2 ANQGSEA. Trimming took 2 bases from V and 6 from J; bases not matched to a gene: 8. Authors' methods: Cell counts per sample came from amplifying reference gene primers. Sequencing used immunoSEQ multiplex PCR; TCRdb keeps in-frame clones, though not all of them. V, J and clone size were drawn from that table, and D and trimming were deduced from the DNA. This table has around 200,000 clones, more than 75% appearing once. The chain joins TRBV29-1 to TRBJ2-7, with TRBD1 matching 9 bases. The sequence derives from a man older than 75 with acute or convalescent COVID-19. The specimen sequenced was peripheral blood. The CDR3 DNA is TGCAGCGTTGAATGGGCACAGGGGGCCGGCGAGCAGTACTTC. Its translation: CSVEWAQGAGEQYF.